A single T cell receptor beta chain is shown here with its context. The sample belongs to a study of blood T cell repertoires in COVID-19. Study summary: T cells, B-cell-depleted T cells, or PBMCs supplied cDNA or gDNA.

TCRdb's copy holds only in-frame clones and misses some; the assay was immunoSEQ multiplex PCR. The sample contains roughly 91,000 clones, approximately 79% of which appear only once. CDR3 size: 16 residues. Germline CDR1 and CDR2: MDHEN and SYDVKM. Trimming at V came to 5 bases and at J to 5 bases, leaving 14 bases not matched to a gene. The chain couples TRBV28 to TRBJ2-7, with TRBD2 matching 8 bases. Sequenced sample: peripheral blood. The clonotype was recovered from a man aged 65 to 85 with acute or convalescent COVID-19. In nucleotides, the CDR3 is TGTGCCAGCAGTGCCCGGGGCAGCGGGGGTGACCACGAGCAGTACTTC. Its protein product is CASSARGSGGDHEQYF.